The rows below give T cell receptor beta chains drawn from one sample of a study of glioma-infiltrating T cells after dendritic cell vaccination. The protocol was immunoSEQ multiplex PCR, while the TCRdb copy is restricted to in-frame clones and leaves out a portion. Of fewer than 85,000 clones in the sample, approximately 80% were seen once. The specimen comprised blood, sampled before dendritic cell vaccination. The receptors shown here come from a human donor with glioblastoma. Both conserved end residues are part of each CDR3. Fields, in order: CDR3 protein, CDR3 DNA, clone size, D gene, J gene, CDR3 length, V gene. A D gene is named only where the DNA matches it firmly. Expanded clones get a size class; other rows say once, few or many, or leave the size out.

CDR3 protein: CASSLVGADKGTIYF
CDR3 DNA: TGTGCCAGCAGCTTAGTAGGGGCAGATAAGGGCACCATATATTTT
clone size: .
D gene: .
J gene: TRBJ1-3
CDR3 length: 15
V gene: TRBV7-2

CDR3 protein: CASGKGGEETQYF
CDR3 DNA: TGTGCCAGCGGAAAGGGAGGGGAAGAGACCCAGTACTTC
clone size: .
D gene: TRBD2
J gene: TRBJ2-5
CDR3 length: 13
V gene: TRBV7-9

CDR3 protein: CASSINRPQETQYF
CDR3 DNA: TGTGCCAGTAGTATAAACAGACCTCAAGAGACCCAGTACTTC
clone size: .
D gene: .
J gene: TRBJ2-5
CDR3 length: 14
V gene: TRBV19

CDR3 protein: CASSLGQGLYTEAFF
CDR3 DNA: TGTGCCAGCAGCTTGGGCCAGGGGCTGTACACTGAAGCTTTCTTT
clone size: .
D gene: .
J gene: TRBJ1-1
CDR3 length: 15
V gene: TRBV5-4

CDR3 protein: CASIPDRSFYEQYF
CDR3 DNA: TGTGCCAGCATCCCGGACAGGAGTTTCTACGAGCAGTACTTC
clone size: .
D gene: TRBD1
J gene: TRBJ2-7
CDR3 length: 14
V gene: TRBV6-1

CDR3 protein: CASSPGTSGGISTDTQYF
CDR3 DNA: TGTGCCAGCAGTCCTGGGACTAGCGGGGGAATCAGCACAGATACGCAGTATTTT
clone size: .
D gene: TRBD2
J gene: TRBJ2-3
CDR3 length: 18
V gene: TRBV2

CDR3 protein: CASSFPGSNTGELFF
CDR3 DNA: TGTGCCAGTTCTTTTCCCGGGTCGAACACCGGGGAGCTGTTTTTT
clone size: .
D gene: .
J gene: TRBJ2-2
CDR3 length: 15
V gene: TRBV19

CDR3 protein: CASSEETGGVNTEAFF
CDR3 DNA: TGTGCCAGCAGCGAAGAGACAGGGGGAGTTAACACTGAAGCTTTCTTT
clone size: .
D gene: TRBD1
J gene: TRBJ1-1
CDR3 length: 16
V gene: TRBV6-1

CDR3 protein: CATSRGLAGGGETQYF
CDR3 DNA: TGTGCCACCAGCAGAGGACTAGCGGGGGGCGGGGAGACCCAGTACTTC
clone size: .
D gene: TRBD2
J gene: TRBJ2-5
CDR3 length: 16
V gene: TRBV15

CDR3 protein: CASSQVPNPALIWTGGDGYTF
CDR3 DNA: TGTGCCAGCAGCCAAGTCCCTAACCCCGCTCTAATCTGGACAGGGGGCGATGGCTACACCTTC
clone size: once
D gene: TRBD1
J gene: TRBJ1-2
CDR3 length: 21
V gene: TRBV14

CDR3 protein: CASSQTGSYEQYF
CDR3 DNA: TGTGCCAGCAGCCAGACAGGGTCCTACGAGCAGTACTTC
clone size: .
D gene: TRBD1
J gene: TRBJ2-7
CDR3 length: 13
V gene: TRBV5-8

CDR3 protein: CASSAPGVGYGYTF
CDR3 DNA: TGTGCCAGTAGTGCCCCGGGGGTGGGCTATGGCTACACCTTC
clone size: .
D gene: .
J gene: TRBJ1-2
CDR3 length: 14
V gene: TRBV19

CDR3 protein: CASSEASGGPYNEQFF
CDR3 DNA: TGTGCCAGCAGTGAAGCTAGCGGGGGCCCTTACAATGAGCAGTTCTTC
clone size: .
D gene: TRBD2
J gene: TRBJ2-1
CDR3 length: 16
V gene: TRBV2

CDR3 protein: CASSLERGGSTDTQYF
CDR3 DNA: TGTGCCAGCAGCCTTGAGCGGGGGGGAAGCACAGATACGCAGTATTTT
clone size: .
D gene: TRBD2
J gene: TRBJ2-3
CDR3 length: 16
V gene: TRBV4-2

CDR3 protein: CASSLEQGKGQPQHF
CDR3 DNA: TGTGCCAGCAGCTTAGAACAGGGTAAGGGTCAGCCCCAGCATTTT
clone size: once
D gene: .
J gene: TRBJ1-5
CDR3 length: 15
V gene: TRBV7-2

CDR3 protein: CASSLGSSGGDTQYF
CDR3 DNA: TGCGCCAGCAGCTTGGGTTCCTCAGGAGGGGATACGCAGTATTTT
clone size: .
D gene: .
J gene: TRBJ2-3
CDR3 length: 15
V gene: TRBV5-1

CDR3 protein: CAWTSGTGNTIYF
CDR3 DNA: TGTGCCTGGACAAGCGGGACTGGAAACACCATATATTTT
clone size: few
D gene: .
J gene: TRBJ1-3
CDR3 length: 13
V gene: TRBV30

CDR3 protein: CSVASLAESSDEQFF
CDR3 DNA: TGCAGCGTTGCATCACTAGCGGAGAGTTCGGATGAGCAGTTCTTC
clone size: .
D gene: TRBD2
J gene: TRBJ2-1
CDR3 length: 15
V gene: TRBV29-1

CDR3 protein: CASSSLEDKSNYGYTF
CDR3 DNA: TGTGCCAGCAGTTCACTCGAGGACAAATCTAACTATGGCTACACCTTC
clone size: .
D gene: .
J gene: TRBJ1-2
CDR3 length: 16
V gene: TRBV27

CDR3 protein: CASSPLQGIEKLFF
CDR3 DNA: TGTGCCAGCAGCCCTCTACAGGGAATTGAAAAACTGTTTTTT
clone size: .
D gene: .
J gene: TRBJ1-4
CDR3 length: 14
V gene: TRBV14

CDR3 protein: CASSQPGTGFGYYGYTF
CDR3 DNA: TGCGCCAGCAGCCAGCCCGGGACAGGGTTCGGTTACTATGGCTACACCTTC
clone size: .
D gene: TRBD1
J gene: TRBJ1-2
CDR3 length: 17
V gene: TRBV4-1

CDR3 protein: CASSLGGGAVTGELFF
CDR3 DNA: TGTGCCAGCAGCTTAGGCGGGGGGGCCGTCACCGGGGAGCTGTTTTTT
clone size: once
D gene: TRBD2
J gene: TRBJ2-2
CDR3 length: 16
V gene: TRBV7-3

CDR3 protein: CASSVDRGFSPLHF
CDR3 DNA: TGTGCCAGCAGTGTCGACAGGGGATTTTCACCCCTCCACTTT
clone size: .
D gene: TRBD1
J gene: TRBJ1-6
CDR3 length: 14
V gene: TRBV6-1

CDR3 protein: CASRKRGGTEAFF
CDR3 DNA: TGTGCCAGCAGGAAAAGGGGGGGCACTGAAGCTTTCTTT
clone size: .
D gene: .
J gene: TRBJ1-1
CDR3 length: 13
V gene: TRBV6-5

CDR3 protein: CASSTWTDEKLFF
CDR3 DNA: TGTGCCAGCAGCACCTGGACAGATGAAAAACTGTTTTTT
clone size: .
D gene: .
J gene: TRBJ1-4
CDR3 length: 13
V gene: TRBV5-6

CDR3 protein: CASSLGPTGGGGYTF
CDR3 DNA: TGTGCCAGCAGCTTAGGACCTACAGGGGGCGGCGGCTACACCTTC
clone size: once
D gene: TRBD1
J gene: TRBJ1-2
CDR3 length: 15
V gene: TRBV7-9

CDR3 protein: CASSAGGRHDEQYF
CDR3 DNA: TGTGCCAGTAGCGCCGGCGGTCGGCACGACGAGCAGTACTTC
clone size: .
D gene: .
J gene: TRBJ2-7
CDR3 length: 14
V gene: TRBV19

CDR3 protein: CATSPSGGFTINYGYTF
CDR3 DNA: TGTGCCACCAGCCCTTCCGGAGGGTTCACAATTAACTATGGCTACACCTTC
clone size: .
D gene: .
J gene: TRBJ1-2
CDR3 length: 17
V gene: TRBV15

CDR3 protein: CASSDVGSSYNSPLHF
CDR3 DNA: TGTGCCAGCAGTGATGTCGGTAGCTCCTATAATTCACCCCTCCACTTT
clone size: few
D gene: .
J gene: TRBJ1-6
CDR3 length: 16
V gene: TRBV2

CDR3 protein: CASSLTENTEAFF
CDR3 DNA: TGTGCCAGCTCACTCACAGAGAACACTGAAGCTTTCTTT
clone size: .
D gene: .
J gene: TRBJ1-1
CDR3 length: 13
V gene: TRBV18

CDR3 protein: CASSLSTDTGELFF
CDR3 DNA: TGTGCCAGCAGTCTGTCTACGGACACCGGGGAGCTGTTTTTT
clone size: .
D gene: .
J gene: TRBJ2-2
CDR3 length: 14
V gene: TRBV6-4

CDR3 protein: CASSWTGGLYGQYF
CDR3 DNA: TGTGCCAGCAGCTGGACAGGGGGACTATACGGGCAGTACTTC
clone size: .
D gene: TRBD1
J gene: TRBJ2-7
CDR3 length: 14
V gene: TRBV5-6

CDR3 protein: CASSWGQLRWWGYTF
CDR3 DNA: TGTGCCAGCAGCTGGGGACAGCTCCGCTGGTGGGGCTACACCTTC
clone size: .
D gene: TRBD1
J gene: TRBJ1-2
CDR3 length: 15
V gene: TRBV11-3

CDR3 protein: CASGRENYNEQFF
CDR3 DNA: TGTGCCAGCGGGAGAGAAAACTACAATGAGCAGTTCTTC
clone size: .
D gene: .
J gene: TRBJ2-1
CDR3 length: 13
V gene: TRBV7-3

CDR3 protein: CASSLRGDGYTF
CDR3 DNA: TGCGCCAGCAGCCTCAGGGGGGATGGCTACACCTTC
clone size: few
D gene: TRBD1
J gene: TRBJ1-2
CDR3 length: 12
V gene: TRBV5-1

CDR3 protein: CASSFTGAGSGNTIYF
CDR3 DNA: TGTGCCAGCAGCTTTACAGGGGCCGGTTCTGGAAACACCATATATTTT
clone size: medium-sized
D gene: TRBD1
J gene: TRBJ1-3
CDR3 length: 16
V gene: TRBV7-2

CDR3 protein: CASSEGTSSGGGTYF
CDR3 DNA: TGCGCCAGCAGCGAAGGGACTAGCAGCGGAGGTGGTACGTACTTC
clone size: few
D gene: TRBD2
J gene: TRBJ2-7
CDR3 length: 15
V gene: TRBV4-3

CDR3 protein: CASRDDRGLYGYTF
CDR3 DNA: TGTGCCAGCAGAGATGACAGGGGCCTCTATGGCTACACCTTC
clone size: .
D gene: TRBD1
J gene: TRBJ1-2
CDR3 length: 14
V gene: TRBV2

CDR3 protein: CAWSEKVSSYNSPLHF
CDR3 DNA: TGTGCCTGGAGTGAGAAAGTGAGCTCCTATAATTCACCCCTCCACTTT
clone size: once
D gene: .
J gene: TRBJ1-6
CDR3 length: 16
V gene: TRBV30

CDR3 protein: CATSGGTGRRVF
CDR3 DNA: TGTGCCACCAGCGGGGGGACCGGCCGCCGAGTCTTC
clone size: .
D gene: .
J gene: TRBJ2-1
CDR3 length: 12
V gene: TRBV15

CDR3 protein: CASSQSTLPTKLFF
CDR3 DNA: TGTGCCAGCAGCCAATCCACTCTCCCCACAAAACTGTTTTTT
clone size: .
D gene: .
J gene: TRBJ1-4
CDR3 length: 14
V gene: TRBV14

CDR3 protein: CASSDRPGLLTDTQYF
CDR3 DNA: TGTGCCAGCAGTGACCGCCCGGGACTACTCACAGATACGCAGTATTTT
clone size: .
D gene: TRBD2
J gene: TRBJ2-3
CDR3 length: 16
V gene: TRBV27

CDR3 protein: CASSSGQGPYNEQFF
CDR3 DNA: TGTGCCAGCAGCTCCGGACAGGGGCCCTACAATGAGCAGTTCTTC
clone size: .
D gene: TRBD1
J gene: TRBJ2-1
CDR3 length: 15
V gene: TRBV5-4

CDR3 protein: CASSFSSGAYGYTF
CDR3 DNA: TGTGCCAGCAGCTTTTCATCAGGCGCCTATGGCTACACCTTC
clone size: .
D gene: .
J gene: TRBJ1-2
CDR3 length: 14
V gene: TRBV7-2

CDR3 protein: CASSIPAGQGERRPEAFF
CDR3 DNA: TGTGCCAGCAGCATCCCGGCTGGTCAGGGGGAGCGGCGCCCTGAAGCTTTCTTT
clone size: .
D gene: TRBD1
J gene: TRBJ1-1
CDR3 length: 18
V gene: TRBV7-8

CDR3 protein: CASSGIVNTEAFF
CDR3 DNA: TGTGCCAGCAGCGGTATAGTGAACACTGAAGCTTTCTTT
clone size: few
D gene: .
J gene: TRBJ1-1
CDR3 length: 13
V gene: TRBV5-6

CDR3 protein: CASSEWGGNSNQPQHF
CDR3 DNA: TGTGCCAGCAGTGAATGGGGCGGGAATAGCAATCAGCCCCAGCATTTT
clone size: .
D gene: .
J gene: TRBJ1-5
CDR3 length: 16
V gene: TRBV2

CDR3 protein: CASSDRVGYYEQYF
CDR3 DNA: TGTGCCAGCAGTGACCGGGTCGGATACTACGAGCAGTACTTC
clone size: .
D gene: .
J gene: TRBJ2-7
CDR3 length: 14
V gene: TRBV6-6

CDR3 protein: CATSSYRDRADQPQHF
CDR3 DNA: TGTGCCACCAGCAGCTATAGGGACAGGGCAGATCAGCCCCAGCATTTT
clone size: .
D gene: TRBD1
J gene: TRBJ1-5
CDR3 length: 16
V gene: TRBV15

CDR3 protein: CASSSQLAGGQETQYF
CDR3 DNA: TGTGCCAGCAGCTCCCAACTAGCGGGGGGACAAGAGACCCAGTACTTC
clone size: once
D gene: TRBD2
J gene: TRBJ2-5
CDR3 length: 16
V gene: TRBV11-2

CDR3 protein: CASSFLAPSGTQYF
CDR3 DNA: TGTGCCAGCAGCTTTCTTGCCCCCTCGGGGACCCAGTACTTC
clone size: many
D gene: .
J gene: TRBJ2-5
CDR3 length: 14
V gene: TRBV11-2

CDR3 protein: CASSFGASYNSPLHF
CDR3 DNA: TGCGCCAGCAGTTTTGGGGCATCCTATAATTCACCCCTCCACTTT
clone size: .
D gene: .
J gene: TRBJ1-6
CDR3 length: 15
V gene: TRBV5-1

CDR3 protein: CASRLRGGEDGELFF
CDR3 DNA: TGTGCAAGTCGCTTACGAGGGGGAGAGGACGGGGAGCTGTTTTTT
clone size: .
D gene: .
J gene: TRBJ2-2
CDR3 length: 15
V gene: TRBV12-2

CDR3 protein: CASSLFGKLGGPITGELFF
CDR3 DNA: TGTGCCAGCAGCTTGTTTGGTAAACTCGGGGGGCCTATCACCGGGGAGCTGTTTTTT
clone size: .
D gene: .
J gene: TRBJ2-2
CDR3 length: 19
V gene: TRBV7-6